The 13 T cell receptor beta chains reported below all come from one sample, sequenced in a study of T cell changes during pregnancy in multiple sclerosis. Profiled with immunoSEQ multiplex PCR; TCRdb holds only in-frame clones, not every one. The sample lists about 120,000 clones; 93% were seen once. Sequenced here: peripheral blood, sampled before pregnancy. The receptors were sampled from a female donor with multiple sclerosis, enrolled in a pregnancy study.

Only a few counts were recorded for this clone. The chain couples TRBV7-9 to TRBJ1-2; 8 bases are a match to TRBD1. The CDR3 is 14 residues long. CDR1 and CDR2 (germline): SEHNR, FQNEAQ (reference sequence). J was trimmed by 1 base and V by 7 bases; bases with no gene match: 5. As DNA, the CDR3 is TGTGCCAGCATTCCCGGACAGGGTAACTATGGCTACACCTTC. This encodes CASIPGQGNYGYTF.

V gene TRBV7-2 combines with J gene TRBJ2-3; D may be TRBD1 (5 bases). The CDR3 runs 15 residues. V dropped 1 base and J dropped 5 bases, with 13 bases sitting between them. Germline V gene data show CDR1 as SGHTA and CDR2 as FQGNSA. CDR3 DNA sequence: TGTGCCAGCAGCTTAGTCTTAGGGGCCGGAGATACGCAGTATTTT. Its translation is CASSLVLGAGDTQYF. The full variable domain, in which reference TRBV7-2 and TRBJ2-3 provide the parts outside the CDR3, is GAGVSQSPSNKVTEKGKDVELRCDPISGHTALYWYRQSLGQGLEFLIYFQGNSAPDKSGLPSDRFSAERTGGSVSTLTIQRTQQEDSAVYLCASSLVLGAGDTQYFGPGTRLTVL.

The J gene is TRBJ2-2, the V gene TRBV28; tentative D call: TRBD2 (7 bases). V lost 3 bases and J lost 4, with 12 bases in between. Germline-derived CDR1 and CDR2 are MDHEN and SYDVKM. The CDR3 contains 15 residues. The chain's CDR3 is CASSFGGLGTGELFF. The CDR3 DNA sequence: TGTGCCAGCAGTTTCGGGGGGCTGGGCACCGGGGAGCTGTTTTTT.

The chain links TRBV7-9 to TRBJ1-4; the match to TRBD1 covers 9 bases. Looked up from germline, CDR1 is SEHNR and CDR2 is FQNEAQ (reference sequence). The CDR3 sequence is 18 residues long. With V trimmed by 1 base and J by 3 bases, 9 bases remained unmatched. Here the CDR3 DNA reads TGTGCCAGCAGCTTAGTAGGAGACAGGGGGAATCCTAATGAAAAACTGTTTTTT. This codes for CASSLVGDRGNPNEKLFF. The full variable domain, rest sourced from reference TRBV7-9 and TRBJ1-4, is DTGVSQNPRHKITKRGQNVTFRCDPISEHNRLYWYRQTLGQGPEFLTYFQNEAQLEKSRLLSDRFSAERPKGSFSTLEIQRTEQGDSAMYLCASSLVGDRGNPNEKLFFGSGTQLSVL.

This sequence joins TRBV19 and TRBJ1-5, with 8 bases fitting TRBD1. This CDR3 contains 16 residues. Trimming cost V 1 base and J 2 bases; bases outside gene matches: 4. CDR1 LNHDA and CDR2 SQIVND come from the germline V gene (reference sequence). The CDR3 nucleotides are TGTGCCAGTAGTATAGGACAGGGGTCGGGCAATCAGCCCCAGCATTTT. This gives the protein CASSIGQGSGNQPQHF.

The chain is built from TRBV6-5 and TRBJ1-3; D gene uncertain. V lost 2 bases, J lost 0 bases, and 11 bases lay in between. This CDR3 spans 16 amino acids. Germline CDR1 reads MNHEY; CDR2 reads SVGAGI. CDR3 nucleotides: TGTGCCAGCAGTTACGTGGGCTCAGGCTCTGGAAACACCATATATTTT. Amino acids: CASSYVGSGSGNTIYF.

This chain links TRBV4-1 with TRBJ1-5, with D unclear. Trimming pared 1 base from V and 4 bases from J, leaving 8 bases between. This CDR3 spans 14 amino acids. Germline assignment: CDR1 MGHRA and CDR2 YSYEKL. CDR3 nucleotides: TGCGCCAGCAGCCAAGTGGGCAAGAATCAGCCCCAGCATTTT. Protein: CASSQVGKNQPQHF.

A single count supports this clone. J is TRBJ2-7 and V is TRBV30; 10 bases fit TRBD1. CDR3 length: 14 residues. The ends lost 2 bases at V and 2 bases at J; junction bases unmatched: 3. Germline V lookup: CDR1 GTSNPN, CDR2 SVGIG (reference sequence). CDR3 residues: CAWSSDRGPYEQYF. The CDR3 DNA sequence: TGTGCCTGGAGTTCCGACAGGGGGCCCTACGAGCAGTACTTC.

This chain uses TRBV11-1 with TRBJ2-7; D may be TRBD1 (7 bases). Germline assignment: CDR1 SGHAT and CDR2 FQDESV (reference sequence). V was clipped by 11 bases and J by 0 bases, with 11 bases between them. The CDR3 spans 12 residues. The CDR3 bases are TGTGCCTCAGGGGGACTCTCCTACGAGCAGTACTTC. This sequence encodes CASGGLSYEQYF.

V usage is TRBV5-1 and J usage is TRBJ2-1; 13 positions agree with TRBD2. The V segment lost 4 bases and the J segment 8 bases; nucleotides outside the gene matches: 6. The CDR3 has 15 residues. Germline V gene sequence: CDR1 SGHRS, CDR2 YFSETQ. The CDR3 protein is CASSRTSGGVDEQFF. In DNA form, the CDR3 reads TGCGCCAGCAGCCGGACTAGCGGGGGTGTCGATGAGCAGTTCTTC.

This chain uses TRBV15 with TRBJ2-6; D possibly corresponds to TRBD2 (6 bases). Between the trimmed V and J ends, which lost 3 bases and 1 base, there was a span of 10 bases. Germline values: CDR1 LNHNV, CDR2 YYDKDF (reference sequence). The CDR3 runs 16 residues. The CDR3 loop reads CATSSARGSGANVLTF. CDR3 in DNA: TGTGCCACCAGCAGTGCTCGGGGGTCTGGGGCCAACGTCCTGACTTTC. The entire variable domain, with the rest obtained from reference TRBV15 and TRBJ2-6, is as follows: DAMVIQNPRYQVTQFGKPVTLSCSQTLNHNVMYWYQQKSSQAPKLLFHYYDKDFNNEADTPDNFQSRRPNTSFCFLDIRSPGLGDTAMYLCATSSARGSGANVLTFGAGSRLTVL.

V usage is TRBV5-8 and J usage is TRBJ2-1; tentatively, D is TRBD1 (6 bases). Between the trimmed V and J ends, which lost 2 bases and 8 bases, there was a span of 20 bases. Per germline, CDR1 SGHTS and CDR2 YDEGEE. This CDR3 comprises 16 residues. For the CDR3, the DNA is TGTGCCAGCAGCTTAGTGAGGGCAGCCAGGGGCCATGAGCAGTTCTTC. Its translation is CASSLVRAARGHEQFF. Drawing the rest from reference TRBV5-8 and TRBJ2-1, the complete variable domain is EAGVTQSPTHLIKTRGQQATLRCSPISGHTSVYWYQQALGLGLQFLLWYDEGEERNRGNFPPRFSGRQFPNYSSELNVNALELEDSALYLCASSLVRAARGHEQFFGPGTRLTVL.

The chain recombines TRBV29-1 with TRBJ1-4; D is possibly TRBD1 (6 bases). Trimming removed 5 bases at V and 8 bases at J, with 15 bases between. This CDR3 comprises 13 residues. Germline V CDR1 and CDR2: SQVTM, ANQGSEA. This CDR3 is CSVLIGTKEKLFF. The CDR3 DNA reads as TGCAGCGTTCTTATCGGGACAAAAGAAAAACTGTTTTTT.